The clone carrying this T cell receptor beta chain was seen ten or more times. The target antigen is unknown. Documented time point: newly diagnosed GD, antithyroid drugs for less than 3 months. From PBMCs, RNA was extracted and then used to make the TCR library. Libraries of TCR beta came from iRepertoire HTBI primers plus Arm-PCR of CDR3 regions. TCRdb passed the multiplex PCR reads through MiXCR, listing each CDR3 protein once. The data hold about 320,000 distinct CDR3 sequences, with 15% to 20% observed a single time. The germline V gene encodes CDR1 MDHEN and CDR2 SYDVKM. The length of the CDR3 is 16 residues. Deletions cut 4 bases from V and 4 bases from J, with 19 bases between. This sample is drawn from a study of regulatory T cells in long-lasting Graves disease. Study results and limitations: TCR diversity in persistent Graves' patients was below that of newly diagnosed ones. With under 3,500 shared public clonotypes, persistent patients exceeded new patients, who shared about a thousand. Persistent disease showed a preference for TRBV28, TRBJ1-2 and TRBJ2-5.

The origin of this receptor is a female donor with Graves disease. This chain uses TRBV28 with TRBJ1-1, with D perhaps matching TRBD1 (5 bases). The specimen comprised peripheral blood mononuclear cells (PBMCs), sampled at new diagnosis, from a patient treated with antithyroid drugs. The DNA of the CDR3 is TGTGCCAGCAGTTCCCCCTCAGACAGCCTAGTCACTGAAGCTTTCTTT. Translating gives CASSSPSDSLVTEAFF.